This TCR beta chain was observed in a study of T-cell memory formation after mild COVID-19. Overall study context: TCR clusters largely stayed donor specific.

This CDR3 region has 18 residues. V shed 0 bases, J shed 0 bases, and the junction held 5 bases outside the gene matches. CDR1 and CDR2 from the germline V gene are SGHTA and FQGNSA. TCRdb independently ran MiXCR on the 5' RACE reads; one entry per CDR3 protein. The sample lists about 560,000 distinct CDR3 sequences; about a sixth were seen once. The V call is TRBV7-2, the J call TRBJ2-3, with TRBD2 matching 11 bases. Input material: PBMCs or a T cell subset sorted from them (not recorded which). The TCR originated in an adult woman who had mild COVID-19 (a few samples of this study predate the infection). Cell type and time point are not known. Written as DNA, the CDR3 is TGTGCCAGCAGCTTAGCGCTCCTAGCGGGAGGAAGCACAGATACGCAGTATTTT. As protein: CASSLALLAGGSTDTQYF.